This TCR beta chain derives from a study of T cells in Graves' hyperthyroidism and ophthalmopathy. In the study overall: Any treatment followed the collection of peripheral blood at initial diagnosis.

The CDR3 is 15 residues long. The ends were cut back, 5 bases at V and 2 bases at J, with 16 bases in the middle. CDR1 SGHAT and CDR2 FQNNGV come from the germline V gene. Each ophthalmopathy patient scored at least 3 on the Clinical Activity Score and at least 4 on NOSPECS grade, with duration under 3 months. Exclusion of a patient resulted from uncontrolled infection, other autoimmune disease, pregnancy or lactation. Diagnoses rested on clinical symptoms, serum thyroxine and TRAb, thyroid ultrasound and orbital computed tomography. TCR beta CDR3 region amplification was performed from RNA transcripts. First-round RT-PCR targeting the TCR CDR3 was performed with the HTBI primer set. Via MiXCR, TCRdb re-called the multiplex PCR reads, giving one row per CDR3 protein. The table has over 350,000 distinct CDR3 sequences, about 14% seen once. This clonotype was seen many times.

The TCR comes from a man aged 50-59 years with Graves' ophthalmopathy. The chain recombines TRBV11-2 with TRBJ2-7; D may be TRBD2 (5 bases). Sequenced material: blood. The CDR3: CASSPSWENAYEQYF. CDR3 coding DNA: TGTGCCAGCAGCCCCTCCTGGGAGAACGCCTACGAGCAGTACTTC.